This entry lists 14 T cell receptor beta chains sequenced from one sample in a study of T cell changes during pregnancy in multiple sclerosis. Sequencing was performed with immunoSEQ multiplex PCR; in TCRdb, only in-frame clones are kept and a portion is missing. In the table there are about 80,000 clones, about 92% of which are singletons. The sample was peripheral blood, taken before pregnancy. These TCRs come from a female donor with multiple sclerosis, enrolled in a pregnancy study.

V is TRBV28 and J is TRBJ2-7, with D possibly being TRBD2 (5 bases). Germline values: CDR1 MDHEN, CDR2 SYDVKM. The V and J ends lost 7 bases and 0 bases respectively, with 16 bases between them. The CDR3 is 15 amino acids. In DNA form, the CDR3 reads TGTGCCAGCAACCTCCCCGGCCGGGGCTCCTACGAGCAGTACTTC. It is translated as CASNLPGRGSYEQYF. The full variable domain, completed using reference TRBV28 and TRBJ2-7, is DVKVTQSSRYLVKRTGEKVFLECVQDMDHENMFWYRQDPGLGLRLIYFSYDVKMKEKGDIPEGYSVSREKKERFSLILESASTNQTSMYLCASNLPGRGSYEQYFGPGTRLTVT.

This clone appeared a single time. V and J are TRBV7-9 and TRBJ2-5; 8 bases are a match to TRBD1. This CDR3 region has 14 residues. Germline V gene sequence: CDR1 SEHNR, CDR2 FQNEAQ (reference sequence). J lost 3 bases, V lost 5 bases, and 5 bases had no gene match. The CDR3, as DNA: TGTGCCAGCAGCAAATTGGACAGGGAAGAGACCCAGTACTTC. Residues: CASSKLDREETQYF.

The chain links TRBV19 to TRBJ2-3; D is perhaps TRBD1 (5 bases). The CDR3 is 14 residues long. Between the trimmed V and J ends, which lost 3 bases and 2 bases, there was a span of 9 bases. CDR1 is LNHDA and CDR2 is SQIVND in the germline V gene (reference sequence). The CDR3: CASSITGTTDTQYF. CDR3 in DNA: TGTGCCAGTAGTATTACAGGCACCACAGATACGCAGTATTTT.

The chain links TRBV5-1 to TRBJ1-1, with D maybe TRBD1 (5 bases). V lost 2 bases and J lost 4, with 12 bases in between. CDR1 SGHRS and CDR2 YFSETQ come from the germline V gene. The CDR3 runs 14 residues. The CDR3 loop reads CASSFGGLGTEAFF. CDR3 bases: TGCGCCAGCAGCTTCGGGGGGTTAGGCACTGAAGCTTTCTTT.

The rearrangement uses TRBV10-3 and TRBJ2-1, with D perhaps TRBD1 (6 bases). The V gene lost 4 bases and the J gene lost 6 bases, with 10 bases spanning the gap. This CDR3 is 13 amino acids long. Germline V lookup: CDR1 ENHRY, CDR2 SYGVKD. The CDR3 reads CAISVGAGNEQFF. The DNA of the CDR3 is TGTGCCATCAGTGTGGGGGCGGGCAATGAGCAGTTCTTC.

This clone has just one count. This chain links TRBV4-2 with TRBJ2-2; TRBD2 is a possible D gene (6 bases). V dropped 1 base and J dropped 2 bases, with 14 bases sitting between them. CDR1 and CDR2 (germline): LGHNA, YNFKEQ. This CDR3 has 17 residues. The CDR3 coding sequence is TGTGCCAGCAGCCAAGGGACGGGAGCGGCCAACACCGGGGAGCTGTTTTTT. This gives the protein CASSQGTGAANTGELFF.

The chain joins TRBV6-6 to TRBJ2-7, with TRBD1 matching 9 bases. CDR1 is MNHNY, CDR2 SVGAGI, per germline (reference sequence). The V and J ends lost 5 bases and 3 bases, in that order; junction bases with no gene match: 5. The CDR3 spans 14 residues. This CDR3 reads CASSTRTGDYEQYF. CDR3 nucleotide sequence: TGTGCCAGCAGTACCCGGACAGGGGACTACGAGCAGTACTTC.

The gene calls are TRBV5-1 and TRBJ2-5, with 7 bases matching TRBD2. With V trimmed by 4 bases and J by 5 bases, 8 bases remained unmatched. The CDR3 contains 14 residues. The germline gives CDR1 SGHRS, CDR2 YFSETQ. The CDR3 region is CASSPSGVRETQYF. The CDR3 DNA sequence: TGCGCCAGCAGCCCGAGCGGGGTAAGGGAGACCCAGTACTTC.

V usage is TRBV28 and J usage is TRBJ2-1; 7 nucleotides agree with TRBD1. V dropped 1 base and J dropped 0; count of bases not matched to a gene: 3. Germline V gene data show CDR1 as MDHEN and CDR2 as SYDVKM. The CDR3 loop spans 16 amino acids. CDR3 sequence: CASSLSTGVSYNEQFF. CDR3 nucleotide sequence: TGTGCCAGCAGTTTATCCACAGGGGTCTCCTACAATGAGCAGTTCTTC.

This chain connects TRBV10-2 to TRBJ2-5; 7 nucleotides agree with TRBD2. V was pared by 7 bases and J by 4 bases, with 12 bases of the junction left unmatched. The CDR3 consists of 15 residues. Looked up from germline, CDR1 is WSHSY and CDR2 is SAAADI. CDR3 coding DNA: TGCGCCAGCAAAGGGGCGGGAGTAGAGTCAGAGACCCAGTACTTC. Translation gives CASKGAGVESETQYF.

V gene TRBV7-9 combines with J gene TRBJ2-1; TRBD2 matches at 16 bases. Germline loops: CDR1 SEHNR, CDR2 FQNEAQ (reference sequence). Trimming at V came to 3 bases and at J to 9 bases, leaving 8 bases not matched to a gene. The CDR3 runs 17 residues. The CDR3 protein is CASSLGTSGRASPEQFF. DNA of the CDR3: TGTGCCAGCAGCTTGGGGACTAGCGGGAGGGCATCGCCTGAGCAGTTCTTC.

The CDR3 loop reads CASSLQGQGPQSEQYF. The DNA for the CDR3 is TGTGCCAGCAGCTTACAGGGACAGGGGCCCCAGAGCGAGCAGTACTTC. The gene calls are TRBV5-6 and TRBJ2-7, with 10 bases lining up with TRBD1. This CDR3 region has 16 residues. Germline V lookup: CDR1 SGHDT, CDR2 YYEEEE. After removal of 2 bases from V and 6 bases from J, the junction contained 11 bases not matched to a gene.

As for this clone: Because the CDR3's place on the DNA is in doubt, the DNA is left out and the CDR3 is given as listed by TCRdb. V usage is TRBV11-3 and J usage is TRBJ2-1; the table's D call TRBD2 went unverified against the DNA. The CDR3 comprises 13 residues, both ends counted. Germline V CDR1 and CDR2: SGHNT, YENEEA. CDR3 residues: CASSFWASGNLLF.

The rearrangement joins TRBV19 to TRBJ1-5, with D tentatively TRBD1 (5 bases). V shed 2 bases and J shed 3 bases, with 11 bases lying between them. Germline V gene sequence: CDR1 LNHDA, CDR2 SQIVND (reference sequence). CDR3 length: 15 residues. CDR3: CASSIRDRNNQPQHF. As DNA, the CDR3 is TGTGCCAGTAGTATACGAGACAGAAACAATCAGCCCCAGCATTTT.